One T cell receptor (beta chain) is described in this entry. Its antigen remains unknown. This record belongs to a study of shared clonotypes between healthy human individuals. Study results and limitations: Non-shared clonotypes had lower generation probabilities than clonotypes shared by all four sorted-subset donors.

CDR1 is KGHSH and CDR2 is LQKENI in the germline V gene. V was cut by 3 bases and J by 10 bases, with 17 bases left in between. This CDR3 contains 14 residues. For sorted subsets, about 190 ng DNA per replicate equaled around 30,000 T cell genomes. Method: immunoSEQ multiplex PCR; TCRdb's copy keeps in-frame clones and lacks some. Of 1.6 million or so clones in the sample, roughly 96% were seen once. The healthy adult donors were HIV-negative and reported no recent acute infections or vaccinations. CD45RA+ naive and CD45RA-negative memory subsets were separated from CD4+ cells. The receptor was isolated from a man under 40 in good health. Input material: naive CD4+ T cells sorted from blood. Described subset: CD45RA+ positively selected. The chain carries TRBV18 and TRBJ2-3; D perhaps matches TRBD1 (6 bases). This CDR3 is CASSPNSDSLAQYF. CDR3 DNA sequence: TGTGCCAGCTCACCGAATTCGGACAGTCTGGCGCAGTATTTT.